One T cell receptor beta chain is described in this entry. These data are taken from a study of radiation and T cells in renal cell carcinoma. Some clones are missing from TCRdb's copy, which holds only in-frame ones; the method was immunoSEQ multiplex PCR. The data hold tens of thousands of clones, with roughly four fifths observed a single time. The CDR3 is made up of 16 amino acids. V gave up 3 bases and J gave up 1 base; unmatched junction bases: 5. The germline V gene encodes CDR1 LNHDA and CDR2 SQIVND (reference sequence). This sample's time point: baseline pretreatment blood. Indicated treatment: 15 Gy SBRT to primary tumor, nephrectomy 4 weeks later. This renal cell carcinoma was of the clear cell type.

The V call is TRBV19, the J call TRBJ1-3; 8 bases are a match to TRBD1. The sequence was obtained from a man aged 55 to 70 with renal cell carcinoma. The sample consisted of blood, taken from a patient whose treatment included radiotherapy and nephrectomy. CDR3 loop: CASSIPGGASGNTIYF. The CDR3 DNA reads TGTGCCAGTAGTATTCCAGGGGGCGCGTCTGGAAACACCATATATTTT. Full variable domain (remainder filled in from reference TRBV19 and TRBJ1-3): DGGITQSPKYLFRKEGQNVTLSCEQNLNHDAMYWYRQDPGQGLRLIYYSQIVNDFQKGDIAEGYSVSREKKESFPLTVTSAQKNPTAFYLCASSIPGGASGNTIYFGEGSWLTVV.